This T cell receptor beta chain was sequenced during a study of CD8+ T cells in alopecia areata. The germline gives CDR1 SNHLY, CDR2 FYNNEI. The CDR3 has 14 amino acids. The trim removed 7 bases at V and 7 bases at J, leaving 10 bases unmatched. This sample's treatment: oral pan-JAK inhibitor, 5-10 mg twice daily. It was from PBMCs that CD4+ and CD8+ T cells were sorted. After isolation, RNA underwent reverse transcription to generate cDNA as the sequencing template. Using immunoSEQ multiplex PCR, the repertoire was profiled, and TCRdb retains in-frame clones only, with some absent. This table has roughly 200,000 clones, roughly three fifths appearing once.

The sample consisted of CD4+ T cells sorted from blood, taken at week 4, from a patient treated with tofacitinib. V is TRBV2 and J is TRBJ2-1, with TRBD1 matching over 7 bases. The source of this sequence is a human donor with alopecia areata. CDR3 residues: CASTSWTGGNEQFF. The CDR3 coding sequence is TGTGCCAGCACCTCGTGGACAGGTGGAAATGAGCAGTTCTTC. The variable domain in full, completed from reference TRBV2 and TRBJ2-1, reads EPEVTQTPSHQVTQMGQEVILRCVPISNHLYFYWYRQILGQKVEFLVSFYNNEISEKSEIFDDQFSVERPDGSNFTLKIRSTKLEDSAMYFCASTSWTGGNEQFFGPGTRLTVL.